Presented here are 23 T cell receptor beta chains from one specimen sequenced in a study of response to subunit inactivated influenza vaccine. TCRdb analysed the RT-PCR reads with MiXCR anew, one entry per CDR3 protein. The profile covers over 750,000 distinct CDR3 sequences, with approximately 22% appearing a single time and 10% taken by the ten largest. Sequencing was performed on PBMCs from blood, taken roughly 5 days after vaccination. These receptors originate from a man between 50 and 59 years old who received an inactivated influenza vaccine.

The rearrangement uses TRBV20-1 and TRBJ2-1; D is tentatively TRBD1 or TRBD2 (5 bases each). The CDR3 spans 14 residues. Looked up from germline, CDR1 is DFQATT and CDR2 is SNEGSKA (reference sequence). Trimming pared 3 bases from V and 6 bases from J, leaving 15 bases between. The CDR3 bases are TGCAGTGCTAGGAAGGGACCTGGAGGCAATGAGCAGTTCTTC. It yields the protein CSARKGPGGNEQFF.

The chain combines TRBV4-1 with TRBJ2-7; TRBD1 matches at 7 bases. CDR1 is MGHRA and CDR2 is YSYEKL in the germline V gene. With 1 base clipped from V and 3 bases from J, the junction kept 6 bases outside the gene matches. This CDR3 has 15 residues. The CDR3 region is CASSQASGTVYEQYF. Here the CDR3 DNA reads TGCGCCAGCAGCCAAGCCTCCGGGACAGTCTACGAGCAGTACTTC.

This clonotype was observed a few times. V and J are TRBV21-1 and TRBJ1-6. TRBV21-1 corresponds to a pseudogene. CDR3 length: 10 residues. The DNA for the CDR3 is TGTGCCAGCAGGGAATGGGCCCTCCACTTT. It encodes CASREWALHF.

The chain is built from TRBV6-5 and TRBJ1-1; D ambiguous. The CDR3 length is 15 residues. Germline V lookup: CDR1 MNHEY, CDR2 SVGAGI. The germline V and J ends were trimmed by 0 bases and 0 bases, with 8 bases remaining between them. The CDR3 region has the DNA TGTGCCAGCAGTTACTCTGGACGGTTGAACACTGAAGCTTTCTTT. Its translation: CASSYSGRLNTEAFF.

This rearrangement joins TRBV6-1 to TRBJ1-1; no firm D call. The germline V and J ends were trimmed by 5 bases and 5 bases, with 15 bases remaining between them. Germline assignment: CDR1 MNHNS and CDR2 SASEGT. CDR3 length: 14 amino acids. DNA for the CDR3: TGTGCCAGCAGTAAAGGAAGTTGGGGTACTGAAGCTTTCTTT. Translated, it gives CASSKGSWGTEAFF.

This clonotype was seen a handful of times. This chain uses TRBV5-1 with TRBJ1-1, with D perhaps TRBD1 (5 bases). The ends were cut back, 1 base at V and 4 bases at J, with 11 bases in the middle. The CDR3 is made up of 14 amino acids. CDR1 and CDR2 from the germline V gene are SGHRS and YFSETQ. CDR3 region: CASSLQGEVTEAFF. The CDR3 DNA reads TGCGCCAGCAGCTTGCAGGGAGAGGTCACTGAAGCTTTCTTT.

V usage is TRBV7-2 and J usage is TRBJ2-7; D unresolved. The CDR3 is 13 residues long. Looked up from germline, CDR1 is SGHTA and CDR2 is FQGNSA. V was clipped by 6 bases and J by 0 bases, with 9 bases between them. Written as DNA, the CDR3 is TGTGCCAGCAGTGGAACAAGCTCCTACGAGCAGTACGTC. Its translation is CASSGTSSYEQYV.

The chain couples TRBV20-1 to TRBJ1-5, with 7 bases identical to TRBD1. Trimming cost V 5 bases and J 2 bases; bases outside gene matches: 9. The CDR3 is 15 amino acids. Germline V gene data show CDR1 as DFQATT and CDR2 as SNEGSKA (reference sequence). In nucleotides, the CDR3 is TGCAGTGCTTTGACAGGGAATAGTGGCAATCAGCCCCAGCATTTT. Translating it yields CSALTGNSGNQPQHF.

This clonotype has more than one count but fewer than ten. The chain employs TRBV6-5 and TRBJ2-1; D not certain. The germline V gene encodes CDR1 MNHEY and CDR2 SVGAGI. The CDR3 is made up of 11 amino acids. V was cut by 9 bases and J by 8 bases, with 11 bases left in between. The CDR3, as DNA: TGTGCCAGTAAAGTTGGGCATGAGCAGTTCTTC. Its translation is CASKVGHEQFF.

The chain links TRBV5-1 to TRBJ2-7, with D perhaps matching TRBD1 (6 bases). Germline V gene sequence: CDR1 SGHRS, CDR2 YFSETQ. Trimming removed 2 bases at V and 4 bases at J, with 10 bases between. This CDR3 has 13 residues. CDR3 coding DNA: TGCGCCAGCAGCTTTAGGGGGTTTTACGAGCAGTACTTC. This sequence encodes CASSFRGFYEQYF.

This clonotype was counted between two and nine times. The chain joins TRBV7-2 to TRBJ2-2; 8 bases line up with TRBD1. CDR3 size: 15 residues. V dropped 4 bases and J dropped 7; count of bases not matched to a gene: 8. Germline lookup yields CDR1 SGHTA and CDR2 FQGNSA. CDR3 region: CASSSQPGQGGELFF. CDR3 in DNA: TGTGCCAGCAGCTCGCAACCAGGACAGGGCGGGGAGCTGTTTTTT.

The chain combines TRBV20-1 with TRBJ2-7, with unresolved D. CDR3 length: 13 amino acids. V shed 3 bases and J shed 2 bases, with 11 bases lying between them. Germline CDR1 DFQATT, CDR2 SNEGSKA (reference sequence). Written as DNA, the CDR3 is TGCAGTGCTAGTCCGGGCGTGACCTACGAGCAGTACTTC. Its protein is CSASPGVTYEQYF.

This clonotype was detected only a few times. The chain recombines TRBV6-1 with TRBJ2-7; possibly TRBD1 for D (6 bases). Germline loops: CDR1 MNHNS, CDR2 SASEGT. V was shortened by 5 bases and J by 5 bases, with 22 bases between the two germline ends. The CDR3 is 16 residues long. DNA for the CDR3: TGTGCCAGCAGTAGGAATAACCAACAGGGTTGGCACGAGCAGTACTTC. It is translated as CASSRNNQQGWHEQYF.

This sequence joins TRBV15 and TRBJ1-5; D is undetermined. CDR1 and CDR2 from the germline V gene are LNHNV and YYDKDF (reference sequence). With 0 bases removed from V and 2 bases from J, the gap between germline ends came to 2 bases. The CDR3 totals 13 residues. This CDR3 is CATSRDGNQPQHF. The CDR3, as DNA: TGTGCCACCAGCAGAGACGGCAATCAGCCCCAGCATTTT.

The V gene is TRBV5-5, the J gene TRBJ2-7; 8 bases match TRBD1. The germline V gene encodes CDR1 SGHKS and CDR2 YYEKEE (reference sequence). The V gene end was trimmed by 6 bases and the J gene end by 1 base; junction bases not matched to a gene: 12. The CDR3 has 16 residues. The CDR3 DNA reads as TGTGCCAGCACCGACGCCCGGACAGGGCGGTCCTACGAGCAGTACTTC. This encodes CASTDARTGRSYEQYF.

This sequence joins TRBV9 and TRBJ1-2, with 7 positions matching TRBD1. CDR3 length: 15 residues. V lost 5 bases, J lost 8 bases, and 15 bases stayed unmatched. From germline, CDR1 is SGDLS and CDR2 YYNGEE. The DNA of the CDR3 is TGTGCCAGCAGTACCTACAGGGGACGCGCGGGGGGCTACACCTTC. As protein: CASSTYRGRAGGYTF.

This chain uses TRBV15 with TRBJ2-1; the D gene is possibly TRBD1 (6 bases). Looked up from germline, CDR1 is LNHNV and CDR2 is YYDKDF (reference sequence). V dropped 6 bases and J dropped 3 bases, with 12 bases sitting between them. This CDR3 is 14 amino acids long. The DNA of the CDR3 is TGTGCCACCAGGGGGACACCCAACTACAATGAGCAGTTCTTC. This sequence encodes CATRGTPNYNEQFF.

The chain links TRBV2 to TRBJ2-7; a weak D match, TRBD1 (6 bases). The length of the CDR3 is 15 residues. Germline-derived CDR1 and CDR2 are SNHLY and FYNNEI. Trimming took 6 bases from V and 1 from J, leaving 16 bases between them. CDR3 in DNA: TGTGCCAGCAGATTTGACAGGAGCCCTTCCTACGAGCAGTACTTC. Residues: CASRFDRSPSYEQYF.

This clonotype has only a few counts. The V gene is TRBV6-1, the J gene TRBJ2-3, with 10 bases matching TRBD2. The V segment lost 5 bases and the J segment 1 base; nucleotides outside the gene matches: 3. Germline loops: CDR1 MNHNS, CDR2 SASEGT. The CDR3 contains 15 residues. CDR3: CASSNSGGGTDTQYF. The DNA for the CDR3 is TGTGCCAGCAGTAACAGCGGGGGGGGCACAGATACGCAGTATTTT.

This chain connects TRBV13 to TRBJ2-7; D is ambiguous. The CDR3 loop spans 15 amino acids. CDR1 PRHDT and CDR2 FYEKMQ come from the germline V gene (reference sequence). V dropped 4 bases and J dropped 7 bases, with 20 bases sitting between them. CDR3 protein: CASSSGQRYPWEQYF. CDR3 sequence (DNA): TGTGCCAGCAGCTCCGGGCAGAGATATCCCTGGGAGCAGTACTTC.

The gene calls are TRBV10-3 and TRBJ2-3; D is perhaps TRBD2 (7 bases). Germline V lookup: CDR1 ENHRY, CDR2 SYGVKD. The CDR3 extends over 16 amino acids. Deletions cut 8 bases from V and 5 bases from J, with 23 bases between. Here the CDR3 DNA reads TGTGCCATCGGGGGCCCTAGCGGAATGTCCGGAGATACGCAGTATTTT. Translation: CAIGGPSGMSGDTQYF.

In this sample, this clonotype turned up many times. This rearrangement joins TRBV20-1 to TRBJ1-4; D possibly corresponds to TRBD1 (6 bases). V was clipped by 3 bases and J by 3 bases, with 14 bases between them. This CDR3 has 15 residues. Germline CDR1 DFQATT, CDR2 SNEGSKA (reference sequence). CDR3 in amino acids: CSASPGGSSNEKLFF. In DNA form, the CDR3 reads TGCAGTGCTAGTCCTGGGGGCTCGTCTAATGAAAAACTGTTTTTT.

This clonotype was seen more than once but under ten times. The chain's CDR3 is CASSEGTGKKTQYF. Written as DNA, the CDR3 is TGTGCCAGCAGCGAGGGGACAGGGAAGAAGACCCAGTACTTC. V usage is TRBV2 and J usage is TRBJ2-5; 9 bases match TRBD1. The CDR3 spans 14 residues. J lost 6 bases, V lost 6 bases, and 8 bases had no gene match. Per the germline V gene, CDR1 is SNHLY and CDR2 is FYNNEI.